These T cell receptor beta chains were read from a single sample in a study of CD8+CD57+ T cells in acquired aplastic anemia. TCRdb redid the calling of the reads with MiXCR, one entry per CDR3 protein. The data contain around 200,000 distinct CDR3 sequences, approximately 50% of them singletons. The sequenced sample consisted of sorted CD4+, CD8+, or CD8+CD57+ T cells (not recorded which) from PBMCs. Every receptor here comes from a human donor in good health, serving as a control. Both conserved end residues are part of each CDR3. Each record gives: V gene, clone size, D gene, J gene, CDR3 DNA, CDR3 protein. A D gene is named only where the DNA matches it firmly. The listing skips clone size in some rows; elsewhere it reads once, few, many or a size class.

>TRBV19|few|.|TRBJ2-7
TGTGCCAGTAGTACATCGGACAGTACCTACGAGCAGTACTTC
CASSTSDSTYEQYF
>TRBV7-2|many|TRBD1|TRBJ2-5
TGTGCCAGCAGCTTACGAAAGGGACAGGGGCGAGAGACCCAGTACTTC
CASSLRKGQGRETQYF
>TRBV11-2|.|TRBD2|TRBJ2-7
TGTGCCAGCAAGCGGGAGATCGCCTACGAGCAGTACTTC
CASKREIAYEQYF
>TRBV9|many|.|TRBJ1-1
TGTGCCAGCAGCGGAGGACAGCGGAACACTGAAGCTTTCTTT
CASSGGQRNTEAFF
>TRBV12-3/TRBV12-4|many|.|TRBJ1-1
TGTGCCAGCAGTTTCCTGTCTGAAGCTTTCTTT
CASSFLSEAFF
>TRBV20-1|.|.|TRBJ2-5
TGCAGTGCTAGAGTTATCCCACCCCAAGAGACCCAGTACTTC
CSARVIPPQETQYF
>TRBV19|few|.|TRBJ1-4
TGTGCCAGTAGTATCGGCGGGGTTCGTGAAAAACTGTTTTTT
CASSIGGVREKLFF
>TRBV9|few|TRBD2|TRBJ2-5
TGTGCCAGCAGCCCCCGGATAGCGGGGGGGGAGACCCAGTACTTC
CASSPRIAGGETQYF
>TRBV12-3/TRBV12-4|many|TRBD1|TRBJ1-3
TGTGCCAGCAGTTTCTCCATGGACAGGCGCTACTCTGGAAACACCATATATTTT
CASSFSMDRRYSGNTIYF
>TRBV9|.|.|TRBJ1-4
TGTGCCAGCAGCGTAGACGGGCAGATTAATGAAAAACTGTTTTTT
CASSVDGQINEKLFF
>TRBV20-1|.|.|TRBJ2-5
TGCAGTGCTGGAGATAGCCCCTCGTGGGGGGCGGGCGAGACCCAGTACTTC
CSAGDSPSWGAGETQYF
>TRBV24-1|.|.|TRBJ2-5
TGTGCCACCGCAGGGATAGGGGAGACCCAGTACTTC
CATAGIGETQYF
>TRBV6-1|many|.|TRBJ1-4
TGTGCCAGCCAAGAGGACCGCCTTAATGAAAAACTGTTTTTT
CASQEDRLNEKLFF
>TRBV6-5|many|.|TRBJ1-1
TGTGCCAGCAGTTACGTGAACAGCCCTGAAGCTTTCTTT
CASSYVNSPEAFF
>TRBV10-3|.|.|TRBJ2-1
TGTGCCATCAGTGGGGGTGGGAATGAGCAGTTCTTC
CAISGGGNEQFF
>TRBV4-2|many|TRBD2|TRBJ2-1
TGTGCCAGCAGCCAGGGGACTAGCGGGGGGGCCGGTGAGCAGTTCTTC
CASSQGTSGGAGEQFF
>TRBV20-1|once|.|TRBJ1-1
TGCAGTGCTAGGGAAGACGGGAACACTGAAGCTTTCTTT
CSAREDGNTEAFF
>TRBV5-1|.|.|TRBJ1-6
TGCGCCAGCAGCCCCGACCCAGGCGGCTCACCCCTCCACTTT
CASSPDPGGSPLHF
>TRBV12-3/TRBV12-4|.|.|TRBJ1-2
TGTGCCAGCAGTTTTATGTTCTCTGGAAACACCTTC
CASSFMFSGNTF
>TRBV6-2/TRBV6-3|few|TRBD1|TRBJ2-3
TGTGCCAGCAGGGACCGTAGGGACAGGGGCTCCTCTAGCACAGATACGCAGTATTTT
CASRDRRDRGSSSTDTQYF
>TRBV3-1|many|.|TRBJ1-5
TGTGCCAGCAGCCAAGGGGGCCGTAGCAATCAGCCCCAGCATTTT
CASSQGGRSNQPQHF
>TRBV5-1|many|TRBD1|TRBJ1-1
TGCGCCAGCAGCTTGGGACAGGGGGGGAACACTGAAGCTTTCTTT
CASSLGQGGNTEAFF
>TRBV5-1|.|TRBD2|TRBJ2-7
TGCGCCAGCAGCTTAGGTAGCGGGGTTAACGAGCAGTACTTC
CASSLGSGVNEQYF
>TRBV20-1|many|TRBD2|TRBJ2-3
TGCAGTGCACCTAGGACTAGCGGGGGAACAGATACGCAGTATTTT
CSAPRTSGGTDTQYF
>TRBV28|many|.|TRBJ1-6
TGTGCCAGCAGTTCATTCGCCAATTCACCCCTCCACTTT
CASSSFANSPLHF